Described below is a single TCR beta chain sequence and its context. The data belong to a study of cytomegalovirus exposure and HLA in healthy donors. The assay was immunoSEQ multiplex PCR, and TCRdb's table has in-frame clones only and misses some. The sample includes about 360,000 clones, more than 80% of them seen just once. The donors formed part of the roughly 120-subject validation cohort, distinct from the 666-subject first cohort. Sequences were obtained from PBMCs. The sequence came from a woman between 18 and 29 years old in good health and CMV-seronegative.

CDR3 sequence reads: CASSANSGNTIYF. The CDR3, as DNA: TGTGCCAGCAGTGCTAACTCTGGAAACACCATATATTTT. J is TRBJ1-3 and V is TRBV25-1; no clear D gene. Germline CDR1 is MGHDK and CDR2 is SYGVNS. The V end was cut by 4 bases, the J end by 0 bases, with 4 bases between. This CDR3 is built from 13 residues.